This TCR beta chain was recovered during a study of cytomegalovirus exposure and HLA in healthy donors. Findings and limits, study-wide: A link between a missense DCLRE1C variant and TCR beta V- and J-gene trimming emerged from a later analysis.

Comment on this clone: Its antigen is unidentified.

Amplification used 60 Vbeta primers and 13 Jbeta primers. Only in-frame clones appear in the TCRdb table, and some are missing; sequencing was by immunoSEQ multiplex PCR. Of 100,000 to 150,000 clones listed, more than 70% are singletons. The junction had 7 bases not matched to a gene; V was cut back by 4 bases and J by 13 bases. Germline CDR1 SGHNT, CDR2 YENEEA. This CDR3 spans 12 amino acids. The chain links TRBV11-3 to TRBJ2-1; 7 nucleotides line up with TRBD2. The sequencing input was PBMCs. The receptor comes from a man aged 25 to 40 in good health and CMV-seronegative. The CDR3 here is CASSSTAGEQFF. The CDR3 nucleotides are TGTGCCAGCAGCTCAACGGCGGGGGAACAGTTCTTC.